The clone carrying this T cell receptor beta chain was seen just once. Its matching antigen is unknown. These data belong to a study of chemoradiotherapy in HPV16-positive cancers. Study-level results: Candidate HPV-specific clones and E7-related TCR motifs grew in tumor during treatment.

The assay was immunoSEQ multiplex PCR, and TCRdb's table has in-frame clones only and misses some. The sample lists 25,000 to 30,000 clones, 90% to 95% occurring once. The V end was cut by 7 bases, the J end by 4 bases, with 16 bases between. Germline assignment: CDR1 MNHEY and CDR2 SVGAGI. The CDR3 loop spans 15 amino acids. Sequencing used blood, obtained from a patient who underwent chemoradiotherapy. This sequence was found in a human donor with HPV-associated anogenital cancer. This chain links TRBV6-5 with TRBJ2-2; tentative D call: TRBD1 (7 bases). As DNA, the CDR3 is TGTGCCAGCAATTCTGGGACAGCGGGCACCGGGGAGCTGTTTTTT. This sequence encodes CASNSGTAGTGELFF.